This record looks at one TCR beta chain sequence and its context. The antigen remains undetermined. The germline V gene encodes CDR1 SGHNT and CDR2 YENEEA. With 5 bases removed from V and 1 base from J, the gap between germline ends came to 17 bases. CDR3 size: 16 residues. The TCR-sequenced patients were a few responders to pembrolizumab. These data belong to a study of PD-1 blockade in mismatch repair-deficient tumors. Looking at the study overall: All were previously treated, progressing patients with approximately 12 mismatch repair-deficient cancer types. General study findings and limits: Tumor-resident clones, often absent from pretreatment blood, expanded after pembrolizumab and then contracted.

Data came from immunoSEQ multiplex PCR; TCRdb stores just in-frame clones and leaves some out. The sample contains about 100,000 clones, approximately 80% of which appear only once. This clonotype was sampled from an adult with mismatch repair-deficient cancer. Sequenced here: peripheral blood, sampled about 36 weeks after starting pembrolizumab. The chain recombines TRBV11-3 with TRBJ1-2, with D maybe TRBD1 (5 bases). The CDR3 here is CASSAGRGSLNYGYTF. CDR3 bases: TGTGCCAGCAGCGCCGGACGGGGCAGTCTTAACTATGGCTACACCTTC.